Below are 23 T cell receptor beta chains sequenced from a single sample in a study of cytomegalovirus exposure and HLA in healthy donors. The study ran its PCR with 60 Vbeta and 13 Jbeta primers. Data came from immunoSEQ multiplex PCR; TCRdb stores just in-frame clones and leaves some out. The profile shows approximately 180,000 clones, roughly four fifths of them singletons. Sequencing was done on a sample of PBMCs. The receptor source for this set is a woman aged 25 to 39 in good health and CMV-seronegative.

The V gene is TRBV7-9, the J gene TRBJ1-1, with TRBD1 as a possible D gene (6 bases). CDR1 is SEHNR, CDR2 FQNEAQ, per germline (reference sequence). The CDR3 spans 17 residues. V lost 5 bases, J lost 4 bases, and 23 bases lay in between. The CDR3 loop is CASSPWSGVVVATEAFF. The CDR3 region has the DNA TGTGCCAGCAGCCCGTGGTCAGGGGTCGTCGTAGCCACTGAAGCTTTCTTT.

The chain employs TRBV28 and TRBJ1-1; TRBD1 is a possible D gene (5 bases). This CDR3 spans 12 amino acids. V was cut by 8 bases and J by 4 bases, with 11 bases left in between. Per the germline V gene, CDR1 is MDHEN and CDR2 is SYDVKM. CDR3 DNA sequence: TGTGCCAGCGGAATCAGGGCCACTGAAGCTTTCTTT. This encodes CASGIRATEAFF.

The V gene is TRBV19, the J gene TRBJ1-5; tentatively, D is TRBD1 (6 bases). Per germline, CDR1 LNHDA and CDR2 SQIVND (reference sequence). The germline V and J ends were trimmed by 2 bases and 1 base, with 12 bases remaining between them. The CDR3 has 16 amino acids. For the CDR3, the DNA is TGTGCCAGTAGTATACGTGGACAGACAAGCAATCAGCCCCAGCATTTT. Translation gives CASSIRGQTSNQPQHF.

The chain employs TRBV6-4 and TRBJ2-1; 8 bases map to TRBD2. Germline V gene sequence: CDR1 MRHNA, CDR2 SNTAGT. The ends lost 1 base at V and 7 bases at J; junction bases unmatched: 6. The CDR3 consists of 15 residues. CDR3 region: CASSDFHSGGNEQFF. Written as DNA, the CDR3 is TGTGCCAGCAGTGACTTCCACTCGGGGGGGAATGAGCAGTTCTTC.

The J gene is TRBJ2-5, the V gene TRBV19; D is ambiguous. V lost 3 bases and J 7 bases, leaving 12 bases between the germline ends. The CDR3 is 13 amino acids. Germline values: CDR1 LNHDA, CDR2 SQIVND (reference sequence). Written as DNA, the CDR3 is TGTGCCAGTAGTATGCCCAGCCCAGGGACCCAGTACTTC. Its translation: CASSMPSPGTQYF. Supplemented by reference TRBV19 and TRBJ2-5, the full variable domain reads DGGITQSPKYLFRKEGQNVTLSCEQNLNHDAMYWYRQDPGQGLRLIYYSQIVNDFQKGDIAEGYSVSREKKESFPLTVTSAQKNPTAFYLCASSMPSPGTQYFGPGTRLLVL.

This clone has just a few counts. This chain joins TRBV4-3 and TRBJ1-5; 10 bases match TRBD1. Trimming took 2 bases from V and 4 from J; bases not matched to a gene: 11. Per germline, CDR1 LGHNA and CDR2 YSLEER. The CDR3 contains 18 residues. As DNA, the CDR3 is TGCGCCAGCAGCCAACAAGTGACAGGGGGCTTTTCAAATCAGCCCCAGCATTTT. Residues: CASSQQVTGGFSNQPQHF.

This clone was recorded only once. The chain recombines TRBV6-5 with TRBJ1-1; 10 bases align to TRBD1. V lost 4 bases and J lost 10; bases outside the gene matches: 12. Germline V lookup: CDR1 MNHEY, CDR2 SVGAGI. The CDR3 runs to 15 residues. The CDR3 nucleotides read TGTGCCAGCAGTTCCTCGTACGGGACAGGGGCCGGAGCTTTCTTT. Translating it yields CASSSSYGTGAGAFF.

The rearrangement joins TRBV6-5 to TRBJ2-1, with D perhaps matching TRBD2 (5 bases). The CDR3 covers 12 residues. In germline, CDR1 is MNHEY, CDR2 SVGAGI. V was shortened by 7 bases and J by 8 bases, with 12 bases between the two germline ends. CDR3 sequence (DNA): TGTGCCAGCACTAGCTTTAACGATGAGCAGTTCTTC. Translated, it gives CASTSFNDEQFF.

The rearrangement joins TRBV4-1 to TRBJ2-7, with TRBD2 matching over 10 bases. The CDR3 is made up of 16 amino acids. J lost 4 bases, V lost 1 base, and 7 bases had no gene match. Germline CDR1 reads MGHRA; CDR2 reads YSYEKL. The CDR3 DNA reads TGCGCCAGCAGCCAAGCTGCTAGCGGGAGTAAATACGAGCAGTACTTC. Translated, it gives CASSQAASGSKYEQYF.

This clone was detected a few times. This rearrangement joins TRBV25-1 to TRBJ1-1; 12 bases fit TRBD1. The V segment lost 2 bases and the J segment 1 base; nucleotides outside the gene matches: 5. The CDR3 length is 17 residues. The V gene's germline CDR1 is MGHDK and CDR2 SYGVNS. The CDR3 sequence is CASSEMGQGARNTEAFF. The CDR3 DNA is TGTGCCAGCAGTGAAATGGGACAGGGGGCGCGGAACACTGAAGCTTTCTTT.

The J gene is TRBJ2-7, the V gene TRBV2; 9 bases line up with TRBD1. The CDR3 has 15 residues. Germline V gene sequence: CDR1 SNHLY, CDR2 FYNNEI. The junction had 13 bases not matched to a gene; V was cut back by 8 bases and J by 5 bases. This chain's CDR3 is CASWRRGQGGNEQYF. The DNA for the CDR3 is TGTGCCAGCTGGAGGAGGGGACAGGGCGGCAACGAGCAGTACTTC. The whole variable domain, remainder taken from reference TRBV2 and TRBJ2-7, is EPEVTQTPSHQVTQMGQEVILRCVPISNHLYFYWYRQILGQKVEFLVSFYNNEISEKSEIFDDQFSVERPDGSNFTLKIRSTKLEDSAMYFCASWRRGQGGNEQYFGPGTRLTVT.

This clone occurred a few times. This rearrangement joins TRBV2 to TRBJ1-4, with TRBD1 matching over 9 bases. After removal of 5 bases from V and 8 bases from J, the junction contained 9 bases not matched to a gene. CDR1 is SNHLY, CDR2 FYNNEI, per germline. The CDR3 is 15 residues long. The CDR3 loop is CASSPEDRGGEKLFF. Written as DNA, the CDR3 is TGTGCCAGCAGTCCGGAGGACAGGGGAGGGGAAAAACTGTTTTTT.

The chain is built from TRBV28 and TRBJ2-7, with TRBD2 as a possible D gene (5 bases). The CDR3 has 14 residues. Trimming pared 5 bases from V and 0 bases from J, leaving 11 bases between. From germline, CDR1 is MDHEN and CDR2 SYDVKM. CDR3 protein: CASSPGDNSYEQYF. In nucleotides, the CDR3 is TGTGCCAGCAGTCCCGGGGATAACTCCTACGAGCAGTACTTC.

The chain combines TRBV7-9 with TRBJ1-1; no definite D call. The V gene lost 1 base and the J gene lost 5 bases, with 8 bases spanning the gap. The CDR3 is made up of 13 amino acids. Germline V gene data show CDR1 as SEHNR and CDR2 as FQNEAQ (reference sequence). The CDR3: CASSLDGVTEAFF. CDR3 bases: TGTGCCAGCAGCTTAGACGGGGTTACTGAAGCTTTCTTT.

This chain joins TRBV15 and TRBJ1-2, with TRBD1 matching 11 bases. Germline CDR1 reads LNHNV; CDR2 reads YYDKDF (reference sequence). V trimming: 5 bases; J trimming: 3 bases; junction bases outside the gene matches: 5. The CDR3 is 15 amino acids. The CDR3 loop reads CATSGQGAVDYGYTF. The CDR3 region has the DNA TGTGCCACCAGCGGACAGGGGGCAGTGGACTATGGCTACACCTTC.

This clone was recorded once. The chain combines TRBV27 with TRBJ2-7; TRBD1 is a possible D gene (6 bases). Deletions cut 4 bases from V and 2 bases from J, with 15 bases between. CDR1 MNHEY and CDR2 SMNVEV come from the germline V gene (reference sequence). The length of the CDR3 is 15 residues. The DNA for the CDR3 is TGTGCCAGCAGTTCTCGTTACAGGGAACCCTACGAGCAGTACTTC. Translated: CASSSRYREPYEQYF.

This chain joins TRBV7-3 and TRBJ2-1; 11 bases line up with TRBD2. After removal of 5 bases from V and 7 bases from J, the junction contained 10 bases not matched to a gene. Germline-derived CDR1 and CDR2 are SGHTA and FQGTGA. This CDR3 comprises 16 residues. The CDR3 DNA sequence: TGTGCCAGCAGCCTCATGACTAGCGGGATTGCGAATGAGCAGTTCTTC. Translation: CASSLMTSGIANEQFF.

This clone has just a few counts. Additional DNA sequences in this sample encode the identical CDR3. The chain is built from TRBV7-2 and TRBJ1-2; 9 bases are shared with TRBD1. Germline CDR1 reads SGHTA; CDR2 reads FQGNSA. Germline trimming cut 6 bases from V and 3 bases from J; bases unmatched to any gene: 5. This CDR3 contains 14 residues. CDR3 residues: CASSLGQGDYGYTF. CDR3 bases: TGTGCCAGCAGTCTGGGACAGGGTGACTATGGCTACACCTTC.

The rearrangement joins TRBV4-1 to TRBJ1-5; no firm D call. Germline values: CDR1 MGHRA, CDR2 YSYEKL. This CDR3 is built from 17 residues. V lost 1 base, J lost 3 bases, and 16 bases lay in between. The CDR3, as DNA: TGCGCCAGCAGCCAAGGGGTCCTCGGAGGACTCAATCAGCCCCAGCATTTT. Protein product: CASSQGVLGGLNQPQHF.

The chain has TRBV28 and TRBJ1-2; D perhaps matches TRBD1 (6 bases). There are 14 residues in the CDR3. V shed 5 bases and J shed 4 bases, with 14 bases lying between them. Germline V gene data show CDR1 as MDHEN and CDR2 as SYDVKM. Here the CDR3 reads CASSPHRDPYGYTF. The CDR3 region has the DNA TGTGCCAGCAGTCCTCACAGGGACCCCTATGGCTACACCTTC.

The rearrangement joins TRBV27 to TRBJ2-7; 10 positions match TRBD1. This CDR3 comprises 13 residues. The J segment lost 6 bases and the V segment lost 5 bases, leaving 4 bases of the junction unmatched. Per the germline V gene, CDR1 is MNHEY and CDR2 is SMNVEV (reference sequence). The CDR3 DNA reads TGTGCCAGCAGTGGGACAGGGGCTGGCGAGCAGTACTTC. Its protein is CASSGTGAGEQYF.

This chain connects TRBV28 to TRBJ2-5, with TRBD1 as a possible D gene (6 bases). CDR3 length equals 15 residues. Trimming shortened V by 10 bases and J by 2 bases, and 20 bases separated the two germline ends. Per the germline V gene, CDR1 is MDHEN and CDR2 is SYDVKM. The CDR3 DNA follows: TGTGCCACCATTATCCCGCAGGGGCCTCAAGAGACCCAGTACTTC. This translates into CATIIPQGPQETQYF.

V and J are TRBV27 and TRBJ1-4, with 11 bases aligning to TRBD1. Trimming removed 3 bases from V and 8 bases from J; junction bases left unmatched: 2. CDR1 and CDR2 from the germline V gene are MNHEY and SMNVEV (reference sequence). This CDR3 has 14 residues. The CDR3 spells CASSLDRGLEKLFF. DNA for the CDR3: TGTGCCAGCAGTTTGGACAGGGGGCTGGAAAAACTGTTTTTT.